The 25 T cell receptor beta chains below come from one sample, sequenced in a study of cytomegalovirus exposure and HLA in healthy donors. Both 60 Vbeta primers and 13 Jbeta primers went into the PCR. Using immunoSEQ multiplex PCR, the repertoire was profiled, and TCRdb retains in-frame clones only, with some absent. The sample consists of 110,000 or so clones, about three quarters of them appearing once. The specimen was PBMCs. The receptors were sampled from a female donor in good health and CMV-seronegative.

This chain links TRBV18 with TRBJ1-4, with TRBD1 as a possible D gene (5 bases). The V gene's germline CDR1 is KGHSH and CDR2 LQKENI. This CDR3 has 14 residues. Deletions cut 6 bases from V and 5 bases from J, with 13 bases between. CDR3 bases: TGTGCCAGCTCGCCGGACATTTCAAATGAAAAACTGTTTTTT. It is translated as CASSPDISNEKLFF.

V and J are TRBV27 and TRBJ2-5; TRBD1 agrees at 8 bases. From germline, CDR1 is MNHEY and CDR2 SMNVEV (reference sequence). J gave up 7 bases and V 5 bases, and 18 bases lay outside the gene matches. CDR3 length: 17 amino acids. The CDR3 region is CASSECRRDRLRWTQYF. The CDR3, as DNA: TGTGCCAGCAGTGAGTGCAGACGGGACAGGCTACGTTGGACCCAGTACTTC.

Only a few counts were recorded for this clone. The chain joins TRBV11-2 to TRBJ2-5; 8 bases line up with TRBD1. The CDR3 consists of 15 residues. V lost 6 bases to trimming and J lost 5 bases; unmatched junction nucleotides: 11. CDR1 and CDR2 from the germline V gene are SGHAT and FQNNGV. Here the CDR3 DNA reads TGTGCCAGCAGTTTTCGTACTCAGGGGGCGGAGACCCAGTACTTC. It specifies CASSFRTQGAETQYF.

The chain combines TRBV19 with TRBJ2-1; weak D call: TRBD2 (6 bases). The V and J ends lost 6 bases and 9 bases respectively, with 9 bases between them. Germline lookup yields CDR1 LNHDA and CDR2 SQIVND (reference sequence). The CDR3 loop spans 11 amino acids. Here the CDR3 DNA reads TGTGCCAGTAGGGGGGGAGTTGAGCAGTTCTTC. Amino acids: CASRGGVEQFF.

The chain uses TRBV2 and TRBJ1-5, with TRBD1 matching over 9 bases. This CDR3 is 14 amino acids long. With 3 bases clipped from V and 6 bases from J, the junction kept 3 bases outside the gene matches. Germline V lookup: CDR1 SNHLY, CDR2 FYNNEI. CDR3 bases: TGTGCCAGCAGTGATAGGGACAGGGTTCAGCCCCAGCATTTT. As protein: CASSDRDRVQPQHF.

This chain uses TRBV5-4 with TRBJ1-1; 11 bases line up with TRBD1. This CDR3 is built from 19 residues. The trim removed 4 bases at V and 1 base at J, leaving 15 bases unmatched. Germline CDR1 and CDR2: SGHNT and YYREEE (reference sequence). CDR3 amino acids: CASSPGQGAHLFSNTEAFF. The CDR3 DNA is TGTGCCAGCAGCCCCGGACAGGGGGCCCACTTATTTTCGAACACTGAAGCTTTCTTT.

The CDR3 DNA follows: TGTGCCAGCAGCCCCCGCGGGGAGTACCCCGAAGAGACCCAGTACTTC. The encoded protein is CASSPRGEYPEETQYF. The chain recombines TRBV4-2 with TRBJ2-5; TRBD2 is a possible D gene (6 bases). The germline V and J ends were trimmed by 4 bases and 3 bases, with 18 bases remaining between them. CDR3 length: 16 residues. CDR1 and CDR2 (germline): LGHNA, YNFKEQ.

This clone was seen only a few times. The CDR3 DNA is TGCGCCAGCAGCTTGAGCCCTAGCGGCTCCTACGAGCAGTACTTC. Its translation is CASSLSPSGSYEQYF. The chain has TRBV5-1 and TRBJ2-7, with TRBD2 identical over 7 bases. CDR3 length: 15 amino acids. Germline-derived CDR1 and CDR2 are SGHRS and YFSETQ. With V trimmed by 1 base and J by 0 bases, 4 bases remained unmatched.

The chain is built from TRBV6-5 and TRBJ2-7, with TRBD1 as a possible D gene (5 bases). The CDR3 runs to 11 residues. Germline lookup yields CDR1 MNHEY and CDR2 SVGAGI. V was clipped by 7 bases and J by 6 bases, with 10 bases between them. The CDR3 coding sequence is TGTGCCAGCACCGCAAGGGGCGAGCAGTACTTC. Its protein is CASTARGEQYF.

The chain uses TRBV6-1 and TRBJ1-5; D unresolved. The ends were cut back, 7 bases at V and 0 bases at J, with 7 bases in the middle. Germline V CDR1 and CDR2: MNHNS, SASEGT. This CDR3 region has 13 residues. CDR3 sequence (DNA): TGTGCCAGCAAGGAGGTTAGCAATCAGCCCCAGCATTTT. It specifies CASKEVSNQPQHF.

The rearrangement links TRBV18 to TRBJ1-2, with TRBD1 matching 7 bases. The CDR3 covers 14 residues. Germline CDR1 KGHSH, CDR2 LQKENI. The trim removed 6 bases at V and 4 bases at J, leaving 8 bases unmatched. Here the CDR3 reads CASSPGTDPYGYTF. The CDR3, as DNA: TGTGCCAGCTCGCCGGGGACAGATCCCTATGGCTACACCTTC.

CDR3 DNA: TGTGCCAGCAGCTTAGCCAGTAATCAGCCCCAGCATTTT. This translates into CASSLASNQPQHF. The chain recombines TRBV7-9 with TRBJ1-5, with unresolved D. The CDR3 sequence is 13 residues long. Trimming cost V 0 bases and J 4 bases, with 4 bases left between them. Germline values: CDR1 SEHNR, CDR2 FQNEAQ (reference sequence).

This clone was seen more than once but under ten times. The chain links TRBV19 to TRBJ1-1, with 8 bases matching TRBD1. V trimming: 4 bases; J trimming: 7 bases; junction bases outside the gene matches: 5. The germline V gene has CDR1 LNHDA and CDR2 SQIVND (reference sequence). This CDR3 comprises 13 residues. The DNA of the CDR3 is TGTGCCAGTAGTACCCGACAGGGGTTTGAAGCTTTCTTT. Translated, it gives CASSTRQGFEAFF. Supplemented by reference TRBV19 and TRBJ1-1, the full variable domain reads DGGITQSPKYLFRKEGQNVTLSCEQNLNHDAMYWYRQDPGQGLRLIYYSQIVNDFQKGDIAEGYSVSREKKESFPLTVTSAQKNPTAFYLCASSTRQGFEAFFGQGTRLTVV.

This chain connects TRBV6-5 to TRBJ2-1, with D perhaps TRBD1 (6 bases). CDR1 is MNHEY and CDR2 is SVGAGI in the germline V gene. The CDR3 covers 15 residues. The V end was cut by 7 bases, the J end by 4 bases, with 17 bases between. The CDR3 nucleotides read TGTGCCAGCAAAATATTACGGACAGAGTACAATGAGCAGTTCTTC. Translating it yields CASKILRTEYNEQFF.

V is TRBV5-8 and J is TRBJ1-5, with D unclear. In germline, CDR1 is SGHTS, CDR2 YDEGEE. V lost 1 base, J lost 5 bases, and 10 bases lay in between. The CDR3 is 14 amino acids. CDR3 residues: CASSLRSGDQPQHF. The CDR3 nucleotides read TGTGCCAGCAGCTTGAGGAGCGGGGATCAGCCCCAGCATTTT.

A single count supports this clone. V usage is TRBV9 and J usage is TRBJ2-1; 10 bases map to TRBD2. Trimming took 4 bases from V and 4 from J; bases not matched to a gene: 8. This CDR3 is 16 amino acids long. Germline CDR1 and CDR2: SGDLS and YYNGEE. The CDR3 DNA reads as TGTGCCAGCAGCACTGATAGCGGGGGGCCGTACAATGAGCAGTTCTTC. This codes for CASSTDSGGPYNEQFF.

CDR3 in DNA: TGCGCCAGCAGCTTGTTCGGGGGGCCGGCGGACACTGAAGCTTTCTTT. The encoded protein is CASSLFGGPADTEAFF. The chain employs TRBV5-1 and TRBJ1-1; weak D call: TRBD1 (6 bases). V was pared by 1 base and J by 3 bases, with 16 bases between. The CDR3 runs to 16 residues. CDR1 and CDR2 from the germline V gene are SGHRS and YFSETQ.

The chain employs TRBV7-3 and TRBJ1-1; possible D gene TRBD1, 5 bases. Germline V gives CDR1 SGHTA, CDR2 FQGTGA. V lost 5 bases to trimming and J lost 6 bases, with 13 bases between them. The CDR3 sequence is 13 residues long. The DNA of the CDR3 is TGTGCCAGCAGCCTGCTGGGACTGTCTGAAGCTTTCTTT. This sequence encodes CASSLLGLSEAFF.

The rearrangement links TRBV18 to TRBJ2-3; TRBD2 is a possible D gene (6 bases). V lost 3 bases and J 2 bases, leaving 15 bases between the germline ends. CDR3 size: 16 residues. Germline V CDR1 and CDR2: KGHSH, LQKENI. CDR3 amino acids: CASSPGDRGATDTQYF. CDR3 bases: TGTGCCAGCTCACCCGGGGACCGCGGGGCCACAGATACGCAGTATTTT. Looking up the rest from reference TRBV18 and TRBJ2-3 gives the full variable domain: NAGVMQNPRHLVRRRGQEARLRCSPMKGHSHVYWYRQLPEEGLKFMVYLQKENIIDESGMPKERFSAEFPKEGPSILRIQQVVRGDSAAYFCASSPGDRGATDTQYFGPGTRLTVL.

This clone was counted a few times. The chain combines TRBV5-6 with TRBJ2-7; no clear D gene. Trimming took off 4 bases at V and 0 bases at J, with 11 bases between the two ends. CDR1 SGHDT and CDR2 YYEEEE come from the germline V gene. There are 14 residues in the CDR3. The CDR3 reads CASSPRSPSYEQYF. CDR3 sequence (DNA): TGTGCCAGCAGCCCCCGGTCCCCCTCCTACGAGCAGTACTTC.

This chain connects TRBV5-4 to TRBJ2-5; 10 bases are shared with TRBD2. Per germline, CDR1 SGHNT and CDR2 YYREEE (reference sequence). With 4 bases clipped from V and 5 bases from J, the junction kept 5 bases outside the gene matches. This CDR3 has 14 residues. CDR3 residues: CASSNSGGKETQYF. The CDR3 nucleotides read TGTGCCAGCAGCAATAGCGGGGGGAAGGAGACCCAGTACTTC.

The chain couples TRBV19 to TRBJ2-7, with 9 bases aligning to TRBD2. CDR3 size: 14 residues. Germline CDR1 is LNHDA and CDR2 is SQIVND (reference sequence). The ends lost 7 bases at V and 4 bases at J; junction bases unmatched: 8. The CDR3 spells CASMEAGGRYEQYF. The CDR3 DNA reads TGTGCCAGTATGGAAGCGGGGGGTCGTTACGAGCAGTACTTC.

The chain combines TRBV5-4 with TRBJ2-5; 7 nucleotides align to TRBD1. The DNA end is more similar to TRBJ2-7, so the J call may be wrong. The CDR3 is 13 residues long. Germline lookup yields CDR1 SGHNT and CDR2 YYREEE (reference sequence). CDR3 loop: CASSDRARSEQYF. CDR3 DNA sequence: TGTGCCAGCAGCGACAGGGCTCGTAGCGAGCAGTACTTC.

The chain's CDR3 is CASSQDTANYGYTF. DNA for the CDR3: TGTGCCAGCAGCCAGGATACAGCCAACTATGGCTACACCTTC. The chain is built from TRBV16 and TRBJ1-2, with D uncertain. The V gene lost 3 bases and the J gene lost 2 bases, with 10 bases spanning the gap. The germline gives CDR1 KGHSY, CDR2 FQNENV. The CDR3 spans 14 residues. Full variable domain (rest looked up from reference TRBV16 and TRBJ1-2): GEEVAQTPKHLVRGEGQKAKLYCAPIKGHSYVFWYQQVLKNEFKFLISFQNENVFDETGMPKERFSAKCLPNSPCSLEIQATKLEDSAVYFCASSQDTANYGYTFGSGTRLTVV.

This sequence joins TRBV28 and TRBJ1-1; unclear D gene. The CDR3 sequence is 12 residues long. V was cut by 6 bases and J by 7 bases, with 12 bases left in between. Germline loops: CDR1 MDHEN, CDR2 SYDVKM. The CDR3 DNA is TGTGCCAGCAGCACACCAACAAGTGAAGCTTTCTTT. It is translated as CASSTPTSEAFF.